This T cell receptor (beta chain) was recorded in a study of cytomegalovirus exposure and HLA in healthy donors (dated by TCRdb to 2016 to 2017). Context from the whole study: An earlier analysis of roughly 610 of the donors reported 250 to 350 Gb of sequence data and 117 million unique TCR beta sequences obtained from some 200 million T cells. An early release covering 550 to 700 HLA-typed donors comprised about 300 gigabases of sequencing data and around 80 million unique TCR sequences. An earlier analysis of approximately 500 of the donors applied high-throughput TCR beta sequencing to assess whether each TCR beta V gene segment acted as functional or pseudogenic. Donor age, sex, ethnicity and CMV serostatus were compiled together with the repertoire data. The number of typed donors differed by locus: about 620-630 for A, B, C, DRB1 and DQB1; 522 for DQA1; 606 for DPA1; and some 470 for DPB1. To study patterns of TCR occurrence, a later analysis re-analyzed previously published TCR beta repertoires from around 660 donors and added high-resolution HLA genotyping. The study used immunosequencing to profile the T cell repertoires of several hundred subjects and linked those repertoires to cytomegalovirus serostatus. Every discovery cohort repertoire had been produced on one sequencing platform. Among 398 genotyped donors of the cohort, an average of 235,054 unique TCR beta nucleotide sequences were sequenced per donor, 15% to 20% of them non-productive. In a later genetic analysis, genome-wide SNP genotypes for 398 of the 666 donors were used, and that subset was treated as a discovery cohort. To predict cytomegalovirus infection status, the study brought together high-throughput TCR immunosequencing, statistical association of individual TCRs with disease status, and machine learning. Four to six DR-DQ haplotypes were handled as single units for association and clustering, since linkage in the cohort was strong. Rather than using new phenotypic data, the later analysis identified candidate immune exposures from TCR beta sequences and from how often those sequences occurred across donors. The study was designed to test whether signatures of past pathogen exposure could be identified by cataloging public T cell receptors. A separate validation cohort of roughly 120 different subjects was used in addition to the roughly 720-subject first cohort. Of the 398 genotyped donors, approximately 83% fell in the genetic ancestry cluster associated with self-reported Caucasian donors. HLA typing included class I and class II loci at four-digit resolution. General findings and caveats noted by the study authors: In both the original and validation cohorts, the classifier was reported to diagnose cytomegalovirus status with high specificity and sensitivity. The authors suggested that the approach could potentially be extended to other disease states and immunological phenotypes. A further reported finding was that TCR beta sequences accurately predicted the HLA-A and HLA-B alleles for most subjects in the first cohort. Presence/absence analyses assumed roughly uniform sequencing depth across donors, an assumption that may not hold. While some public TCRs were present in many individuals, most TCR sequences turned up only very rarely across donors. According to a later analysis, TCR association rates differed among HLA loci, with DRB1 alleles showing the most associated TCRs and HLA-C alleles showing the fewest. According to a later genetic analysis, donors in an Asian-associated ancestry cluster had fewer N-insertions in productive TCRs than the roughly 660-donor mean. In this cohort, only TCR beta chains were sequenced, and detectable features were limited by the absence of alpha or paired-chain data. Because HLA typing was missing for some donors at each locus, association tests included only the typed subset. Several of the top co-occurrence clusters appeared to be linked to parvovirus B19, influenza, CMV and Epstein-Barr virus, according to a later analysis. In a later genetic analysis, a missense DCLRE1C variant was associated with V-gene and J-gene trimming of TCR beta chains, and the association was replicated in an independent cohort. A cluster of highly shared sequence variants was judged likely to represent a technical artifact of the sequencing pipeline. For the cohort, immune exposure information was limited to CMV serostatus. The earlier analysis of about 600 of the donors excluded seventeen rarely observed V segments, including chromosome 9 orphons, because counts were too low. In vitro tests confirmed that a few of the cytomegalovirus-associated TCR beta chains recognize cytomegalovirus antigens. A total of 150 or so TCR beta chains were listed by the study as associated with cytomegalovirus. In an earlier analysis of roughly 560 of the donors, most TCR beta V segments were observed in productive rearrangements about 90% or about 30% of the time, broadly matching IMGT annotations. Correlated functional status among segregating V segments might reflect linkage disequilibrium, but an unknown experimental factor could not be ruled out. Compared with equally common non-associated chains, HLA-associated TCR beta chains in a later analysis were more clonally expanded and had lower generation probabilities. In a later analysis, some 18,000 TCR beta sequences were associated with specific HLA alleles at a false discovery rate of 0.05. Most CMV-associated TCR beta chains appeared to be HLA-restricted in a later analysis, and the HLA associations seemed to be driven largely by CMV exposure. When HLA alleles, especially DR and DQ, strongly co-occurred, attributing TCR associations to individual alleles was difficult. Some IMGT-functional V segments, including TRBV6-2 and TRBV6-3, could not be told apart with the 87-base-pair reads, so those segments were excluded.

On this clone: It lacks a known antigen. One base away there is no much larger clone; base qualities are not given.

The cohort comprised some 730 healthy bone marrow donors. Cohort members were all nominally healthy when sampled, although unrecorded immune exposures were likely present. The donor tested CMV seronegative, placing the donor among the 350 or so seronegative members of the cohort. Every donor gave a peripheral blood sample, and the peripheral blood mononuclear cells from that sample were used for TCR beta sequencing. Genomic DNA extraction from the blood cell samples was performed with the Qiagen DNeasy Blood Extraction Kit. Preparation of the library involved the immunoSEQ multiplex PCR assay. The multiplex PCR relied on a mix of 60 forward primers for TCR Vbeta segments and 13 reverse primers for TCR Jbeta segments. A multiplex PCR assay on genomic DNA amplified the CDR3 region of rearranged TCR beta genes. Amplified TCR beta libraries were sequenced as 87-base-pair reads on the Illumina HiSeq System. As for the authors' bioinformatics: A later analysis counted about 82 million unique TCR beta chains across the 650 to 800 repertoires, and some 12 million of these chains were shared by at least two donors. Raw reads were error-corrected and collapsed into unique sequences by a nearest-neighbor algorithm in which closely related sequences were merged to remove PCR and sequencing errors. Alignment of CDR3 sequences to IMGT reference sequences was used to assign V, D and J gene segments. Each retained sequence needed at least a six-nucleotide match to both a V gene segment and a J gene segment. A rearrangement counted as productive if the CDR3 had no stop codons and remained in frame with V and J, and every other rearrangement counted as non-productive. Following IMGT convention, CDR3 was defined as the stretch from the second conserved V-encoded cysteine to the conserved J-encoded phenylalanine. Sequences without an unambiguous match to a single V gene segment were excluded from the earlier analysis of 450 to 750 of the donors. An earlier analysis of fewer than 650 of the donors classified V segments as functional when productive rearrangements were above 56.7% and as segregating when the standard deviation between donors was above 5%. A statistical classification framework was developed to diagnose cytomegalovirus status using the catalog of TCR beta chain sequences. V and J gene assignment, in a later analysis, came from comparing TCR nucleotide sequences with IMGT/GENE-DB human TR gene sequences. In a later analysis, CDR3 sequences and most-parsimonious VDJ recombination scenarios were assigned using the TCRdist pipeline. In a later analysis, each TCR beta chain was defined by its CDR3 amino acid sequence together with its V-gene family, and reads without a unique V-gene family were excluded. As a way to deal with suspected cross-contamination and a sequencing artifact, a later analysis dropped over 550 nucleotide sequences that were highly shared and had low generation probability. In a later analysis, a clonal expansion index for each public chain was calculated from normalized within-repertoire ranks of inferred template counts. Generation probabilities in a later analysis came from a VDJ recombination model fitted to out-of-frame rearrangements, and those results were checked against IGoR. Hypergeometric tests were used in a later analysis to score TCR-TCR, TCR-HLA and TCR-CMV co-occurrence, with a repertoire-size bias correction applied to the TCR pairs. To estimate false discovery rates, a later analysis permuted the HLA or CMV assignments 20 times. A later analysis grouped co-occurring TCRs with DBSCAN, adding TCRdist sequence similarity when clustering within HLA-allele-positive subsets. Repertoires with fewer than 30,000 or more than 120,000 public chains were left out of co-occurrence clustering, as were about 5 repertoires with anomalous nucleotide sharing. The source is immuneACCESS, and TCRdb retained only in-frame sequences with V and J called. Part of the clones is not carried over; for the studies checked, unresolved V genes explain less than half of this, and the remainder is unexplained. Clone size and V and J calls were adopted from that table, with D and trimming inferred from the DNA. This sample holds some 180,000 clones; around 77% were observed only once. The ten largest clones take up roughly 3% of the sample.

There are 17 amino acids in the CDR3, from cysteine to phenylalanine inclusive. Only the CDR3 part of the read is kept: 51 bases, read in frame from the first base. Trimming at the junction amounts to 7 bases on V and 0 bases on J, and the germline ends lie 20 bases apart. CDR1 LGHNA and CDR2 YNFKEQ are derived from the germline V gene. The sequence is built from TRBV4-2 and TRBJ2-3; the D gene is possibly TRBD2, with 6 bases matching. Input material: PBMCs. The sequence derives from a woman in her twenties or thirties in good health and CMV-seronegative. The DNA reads TGTGCCAGCAACGAAGAGGTGACTAGGCTAAGCACAGATACGCAGTATTTT. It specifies CASNEEVTRLSTDTQYF.